A selection of T cell receptor beta chains follows, all from one sample in a study of identical twins. A single record per CDR3 protein comes from TCRdb applying MiXCR to the 5' RACE reads. Of 750,000 to 950,000 distinct CDR3 sequences in the sample, 9% to 15% were seen once. Another study also made use of these data, one on yellow fever vaccine responses in identical twins.

The source material was PBMCs. These receptors were collected from a woman aged 18-35 years in good health. Both conserved end residues are part of each CDR3. Each record gives: clone size, V gene, CDR3 protein. Expanded clones get a size class; other rows say once, few or many, or leave the size out.

>few|TRBV20-1
CSASNDLAKNIQYF
>medium-sized|TRBV4-2
CASSQDHRTSVSYF
>.|TRBV5-8
CASGPPGRPATGELFF
>few|TRBV4-1
CASSQDPGAPMIQETQYF
>few|TRBV5-1
CASRFDREDYGYTF
>few|TRBV2
CASGTANTEAFF
>few|TRBV7-3
CASSLAPRNTQYF
>few|TRBV19
CASSMGDSYEQYF
>many|TRBV15
CATSRDIGGSNQPQHF
>few|TRBV5-5
CASRAGNMRGANVLTF
>few|TRBV10-3
CAIRPGTLNTEAFF
>many|TRBV7-2
CASSWTGGDGELFF
>.|TRBV28
CASSPLQGYRDNEQFF
>.|TRBV12-3/TRBV12-4
CASHWTSGSPGANVLTF
>few|TRBV19
CASSSFSVDGTGELFF
>.|TRBV5-5
CASSFSDRGRQETQYF
>.|TRBV6-1
CASNQAGTAGEQYF
>few|TRBV14
CASSRGVRTDTQYF
>.|TRBV11-2
CASSYRYWNEQFF
>many|TRBV7-6
CASSLIGAISGNTIYF
>few|TRBV12-3/TRBV12-4
CASSATRDSLGTDTQYF
>many|TRBV12-3/TRBV12-4
CASSLAGGTGETQYF
>.|TRBV4-1
CASSQDRLGENTGELFF
>few|TRBV28
CASSFGSAGYSKNIQYF
>many|TRBV18
CASSPAGNTEAFF
>many|TRBV27
CASSLGTSGNTIYF
>few|TRBV5-5
CASSRPHPGQPNTEAFF
>many|TRBV28
CASTTQVKPSTDTQYF
>.|TRBV2
CASSAGGSGNQPQHF
>many|TRBV7-6
CASSLGEGNTEAFF